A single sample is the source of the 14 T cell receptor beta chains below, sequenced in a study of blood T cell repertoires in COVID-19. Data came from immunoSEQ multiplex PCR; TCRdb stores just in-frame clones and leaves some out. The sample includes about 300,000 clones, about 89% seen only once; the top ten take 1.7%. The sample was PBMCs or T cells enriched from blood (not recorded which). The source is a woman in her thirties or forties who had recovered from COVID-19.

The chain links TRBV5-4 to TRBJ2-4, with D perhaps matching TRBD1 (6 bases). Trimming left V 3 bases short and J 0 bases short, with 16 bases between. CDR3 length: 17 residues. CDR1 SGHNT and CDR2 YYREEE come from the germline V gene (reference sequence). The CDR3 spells CASSSQTGALAKNIQYF. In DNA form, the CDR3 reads TGTGCCAGCAGCTCGCAGACAGGCGCCCTAGCCAAAAACATTCAGTACTTC.

CDR3 protein: CASSGTVSNYGYTF. The CDR3, as DNA: TGTGCCAGCAGCGGGACAGTCTCTAACTATGGCTACACCTTC. The chain combines TRBV2 with TRBJ1-2; TRBD1 matches at 7 bases. From germline, CDR1 is SNHLY and CDR2 FYNNEI. The CDR3 runs 14 residues. Trimming took 6 bases from V and 0 from J; bases not matched to a gene: 4.

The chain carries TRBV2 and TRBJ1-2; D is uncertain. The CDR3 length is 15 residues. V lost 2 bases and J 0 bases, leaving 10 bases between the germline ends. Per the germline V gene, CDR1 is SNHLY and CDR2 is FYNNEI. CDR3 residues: CASSEILSANYGYTF. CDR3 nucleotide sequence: TGTGCCAGCAGTGAAATCCTTTCAGCTAACTATGGCTACACCTTC.

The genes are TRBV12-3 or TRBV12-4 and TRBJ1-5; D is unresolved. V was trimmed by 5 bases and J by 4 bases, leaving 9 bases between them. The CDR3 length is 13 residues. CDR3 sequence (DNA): TGTGCCAGCAGTGACTCAGAGAATCAGCCCCAGCATTTT. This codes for CASSDSENQPQHF.

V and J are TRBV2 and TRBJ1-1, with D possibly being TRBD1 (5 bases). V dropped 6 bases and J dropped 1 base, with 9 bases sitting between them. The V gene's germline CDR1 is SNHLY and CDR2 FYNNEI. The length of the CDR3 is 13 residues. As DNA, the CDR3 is TGTGCCAGCAGCTCGGACACGAACACTGAAGCTTTCTTT. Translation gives CASSSDTNTEAFF. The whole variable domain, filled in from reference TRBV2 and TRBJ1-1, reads EPEVTQTPSHQVTQMGQEVILRCVPISNHLYFYWYRQILGQKVEFLVSFYNNEISEKSEIFDDQFSVERPDGSNFTLKIRSTKLEDSAMYFCASSSDTNTEAFFGQGTRLTVV.

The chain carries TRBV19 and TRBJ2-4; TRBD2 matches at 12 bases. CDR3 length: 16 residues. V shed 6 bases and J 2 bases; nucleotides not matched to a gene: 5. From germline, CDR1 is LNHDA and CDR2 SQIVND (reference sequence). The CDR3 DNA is TGTGCCAGTAGCCCCCTAGCGGGGGGGACCAAAAACATTCAGTACTTC. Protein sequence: CASSPLAGGTKNIQYF. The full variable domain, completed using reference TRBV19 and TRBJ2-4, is DGGITQSPKYLFRKEGQNVTLSCEQNLNHDAMYWYRQDPGQGLRLIYYSQIVNDFQKGDIAEGYSVSREKKESFPLTVTSAQKNPTAFYLCASSPLAGGTKNIQYFGAGTRLSVL.

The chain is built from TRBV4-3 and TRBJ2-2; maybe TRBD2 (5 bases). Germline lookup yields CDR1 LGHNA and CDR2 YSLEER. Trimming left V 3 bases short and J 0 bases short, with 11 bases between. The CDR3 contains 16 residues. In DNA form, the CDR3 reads TGCGCCAGCAGCCAGGAGGCAGATTCGAACACCGGGGAGCTGTTTTTT. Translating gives CASSQEADSNTGELFF.

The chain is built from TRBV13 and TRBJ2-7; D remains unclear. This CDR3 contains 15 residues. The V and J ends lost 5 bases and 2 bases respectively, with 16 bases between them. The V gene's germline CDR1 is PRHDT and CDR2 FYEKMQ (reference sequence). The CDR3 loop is CASSQTDGLTYEQYF. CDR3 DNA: TGTGCCAGCAGCCAAACCGACGGGTTAACCTACGAGCAGTACTTC.

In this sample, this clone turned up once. The CDR3 reads CASSMDRGLF. DNA of the CDR3: TGTGCCAGCAGCATGGACAGGGGGCTTTTT. This chain uses TRBV21-1 with TRBJ1-2; TRBD1, as called in the table, went unchecked against the DNA. TRBV21-1 is flagged as a pseudogene. This CDR3 region has 10 residues.

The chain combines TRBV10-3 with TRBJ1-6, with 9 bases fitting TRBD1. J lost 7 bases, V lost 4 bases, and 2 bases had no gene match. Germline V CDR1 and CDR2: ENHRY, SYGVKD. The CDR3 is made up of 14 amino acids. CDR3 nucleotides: TGTGCCATCAGTGGGACAGGGGCGAATTCACCCCTCCACTTT. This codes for CAISGTGANSPLHF.

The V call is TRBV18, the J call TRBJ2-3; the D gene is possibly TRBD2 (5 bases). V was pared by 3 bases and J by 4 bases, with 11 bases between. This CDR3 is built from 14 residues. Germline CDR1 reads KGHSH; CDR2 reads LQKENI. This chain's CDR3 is CASSPIRGSDTQYF. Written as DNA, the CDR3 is TGTGCCAGCTCACCTATACGGGGATCAGATACGCAGTATTTT.

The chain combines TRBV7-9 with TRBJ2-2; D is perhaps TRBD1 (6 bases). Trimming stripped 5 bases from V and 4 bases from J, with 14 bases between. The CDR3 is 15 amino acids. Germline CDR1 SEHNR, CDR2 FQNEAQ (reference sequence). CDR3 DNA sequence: TGTGCCAGCAGCGCACCCGCAGGGGTCACCGGGGAGCTGTTTTTT. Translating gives CASSAPAGVTGELFF. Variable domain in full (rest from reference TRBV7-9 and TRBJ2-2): DTGVSQNPRHKITKRGQNVTFRCDPISEHNRLYWYRQTLGQGPEFLTYFQNEAQLEKSRLLSDRFSAERPKGSFSTLEIQRTEQGDSAMYLCASSAPAGVTGELFFGEGSRLTVL.

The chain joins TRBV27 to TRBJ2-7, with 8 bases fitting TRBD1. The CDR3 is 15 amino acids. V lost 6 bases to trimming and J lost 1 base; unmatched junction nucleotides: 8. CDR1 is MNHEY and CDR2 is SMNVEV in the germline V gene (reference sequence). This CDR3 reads CASRLGQGLSYEQYF. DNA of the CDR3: TGTGCCAGCAGACTCGGACAGGGATTATCCTACGAGCAGTACTTC.

CDR3 DNA: TGTGCCAGTAGTTCATGGGGAGGCACTGAAGCTTTCTTT. Protein: CASSSWGGTEAFF. V is TRBV19 and J is TRBJ1-1, with no clear D. The V gene's germline CDR1 is LNHDA and CDR2 SQIVND (reference sequence). CDR3 length: 13 amino acids. The V end lost 5 bases, the J end lost 4 bases, and 11 bases lay between the germline ends.